One sample yielded the 12 T cell receptor beta chains listed below, sequenced in a study of CD8 T cells in ankylosing spondylitis. TCRdb used MiXCR to reprocess the 5' RACE reads, holding one entry per CDR3 protein. The sample has some 150,000 distinct CDR3 sequences, around 43% seen once. Input material: synovial fluid, either unsorted or a sorted T cell fraction (not recorded which). These receptor sequences come from a male donor with ankylosing spondylitis.

The table lists this clonotype with a few counts. The rearrangement uses TRBV4-3 and TRBJ1-2; 7 nucleotides agree with TRBD1. This CDR3 is 16 amino acids long. Trimming removed 1 base from V and 4 bases from J; junction bases left unmatched: 9. Germline CDR1 is LGHNA and CDR2 is YSLEER. The DNA of the CDR3 is TGCGCCAGCAGCCAAGCTTGGACAGGCCCTACCTATGGCTACACCTTC. Protein sequence: CASSQAWTGPTYGYTF.

This clonotype was counted only a few times. V and J are TRBV6-1 and TRBJ2-1; D not certain. In germline, CDR1 is MNHNS, CDR2 SASEGT. There are 13 residues in the CDR3. The V gene lost 0 bases and the J gene lost 10 bases, with 10 bases spanning the gap. This CDR3 reads CASSEAFSEEQFF. For the CDR3, the DNA is TGTGCCAGCAGTGAAGCGTTTTCTGAAGAGCAGTTCTTC.

This clonotype has a handful of counts. The chain links TRBV7-9 to TRBJ2-1; 7 positions match TRBD1. The CDR3 extends over 14 amino acids. Losses at the gene ends were 5 bases for V and 7 bases for J; bases not matched to a gene: 8. CDR1 and CDR2 (germline): SEHNR, FQNEAQ (reference sequence). The CDR3 region has the DNA TGTGCCAGCAGCCCTCCGACAGGGCGTAATGAGCAGTTCTTC. Translating gives CASSPPTGRNEQFF.

In this sample, this clonotype turned up once. The CDR3 DNA reads TGTGCCAGCAGTTTTTTAGGGACTAAAAACAATGAGCAGTTCTTC. Translation gives CASSFLGTKNNEQFF. This chain joins TRBV12-3 or TRBV12-4 and TRBJ2-1; 7 nucleotides align to TRBD2. The J segment lost 5 bases and the V segment lost 3 bases, leaving 7 bases of the junction unmatched. This CDR3 is 15 amino acids long.

This clonotype was counted once. The rearrangement uses TRBV24-1 and TRBJ2-1; possible D gene TRBD1, 5 bases. CDR1 and CDR2 (germline): KGHDR, SFDVKD. Trimming took off 4 bases at V and 0 bases at J, with 9 bases between the two ends. This CDR3 has 15 residues. The DNA of the CDR3 is TGTGCCACCAGTGAAAGACAGTCCTCCTACAATGAGCAGTTCTTC. Protein product: CATSERQSSYNEQFF.

The chain employs TRBV7-9 and TRBJ1-1; 8 bases are a match to TRBD1. CDR1 and CDR2 from the germline V gene are SEHNR and FQNEAQ (reference sequence). There are 14 residues in the CDR3. V shed 7 bases and J 7 bases; nucleotides not matched to a gene: 11. The CDR3 region has the DNA TGTGCCAGCAACCCTACCGACAGGGGATTTGAAGCTTTCTTT. It translates to CASNPTDRGFEAFF.

The rearrangement uses TRBV20-1 and TRBJ1-4; maybe TRBD1 (5 bases). Germline V gene sequence: CDR1 DFQATT, CDR2 SNEGSKA (reference sequence). The germline V and J ends were trimmed by 3 bases and 8 bases, with 16 bases remaining between them. The CDR3 spans 14 residues. The CDR3 DNA is TGCAGTGCTAGCAGTCTTGCAGGGTGGGAAAAACTGTTTTTT. Protein: CSASSLAGWEKLFF.

This clonotype appeared many times. This chain links TRBV27 with TRBJ2-2, with 13 bases that match TRBD2. Germline assignment: CDR1 MNHEY and CDR2 SMNVEV (reference sequence). Germline trimming cut 0 bases from V and 9 bases from J; bases unmatched to any gene: 4. The CDR3 contains 16 residues. CDR3 protein: CASSLSGLAGERELFF. The CDR3 nucleotides are TGTGCCAGCAGTTTATCAGGACTAGCGGGAGAGAGGGAGCTGTTTTTT.

This clonotype has just a few counts. The chain uses TRBV12-3 or TRBV12-4 and TRBJ1-2; a weak D match, TRBD1 (5 bases). The CDR3 loop spans 15 amino acids. The germline V and J ends were trimmed by 3 bases and 2 bases, with 13 bases remaining between them. CDR3 DNA: TGTGCCAGCAGTTTTAGGGGCACCTACAACTATGGCTACACCTTC. This encodes CASSFRGTYNYGYTF.

The chain joins TRBV20-1 to TRBJ2-1, with D unresolved. The V end lost 3 bases, the J end lost 6 bases, and 9 bases lay between the germline ends. The CDR3 runs 12 residues. Germline V gives CDR1 DFQATT, CDR2 SNEGSKA (reference sequence). The DNA for the CDR3 is TGCAGTGCTAGGAATAGGGCCAATGAGCAGTTCTTC. It translates to CSARNRANEQFF.

This chain connects TRBV19 to TRBJ2-1, with 7 bases aligning to TRBD1. V gave up 5 bases and J gave up 7 bases; unmatched junction bases: 8. CDR1 and CDR2 (germline): LNHDA, SQIVND (reference sequence). CDR3 length equals 14 residues. The CDR3 nucleotides read TGTGCCAGTAGTCACGGGACAGCCCCAAATGAGCAGTTCTTC. Translation: CASSHGTAPNEQFF.

J is TRBJ2-7 and V is TRBV4-3; TRBD1 is a possible D gene (6 bases). The V gene lost 1 base and the J gene lost 5 bases, with 12 bases spanning the gap. The germline CDR1 and CDR2 sequences are LGHNA and YSLEER. The CDR3 has 14 amino acids. CDR3 DNA sequence: TGCGCCAGCAGCCAAGCGGCAGGGGCGGACGAGCAGTACTTC. Protein sequence: CASSQAAGADEQYF.